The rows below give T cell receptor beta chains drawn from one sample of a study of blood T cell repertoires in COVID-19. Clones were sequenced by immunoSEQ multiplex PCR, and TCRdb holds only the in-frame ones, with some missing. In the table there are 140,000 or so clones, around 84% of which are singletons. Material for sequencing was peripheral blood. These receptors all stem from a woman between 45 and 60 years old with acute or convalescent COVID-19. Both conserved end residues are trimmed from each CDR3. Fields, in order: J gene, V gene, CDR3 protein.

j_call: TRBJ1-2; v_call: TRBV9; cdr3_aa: ASGLGGRIRNGYT
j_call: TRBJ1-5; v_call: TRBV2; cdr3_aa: ASSGQGPSDQPQH
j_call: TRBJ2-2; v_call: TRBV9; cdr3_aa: ASSTRGQANTGELF
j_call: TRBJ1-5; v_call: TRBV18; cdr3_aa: ASSPKSAKGEPQH
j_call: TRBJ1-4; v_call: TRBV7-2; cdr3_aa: ASSPYLEEKLF
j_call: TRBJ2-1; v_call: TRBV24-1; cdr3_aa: ATSDLRTGGYGEQF
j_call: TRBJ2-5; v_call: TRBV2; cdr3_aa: ASSLGGSGSLWAGTQY
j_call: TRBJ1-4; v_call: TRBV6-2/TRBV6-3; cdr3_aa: ASSYSGGGREKLF
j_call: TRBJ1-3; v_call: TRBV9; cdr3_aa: ASSVAGSGNTIY
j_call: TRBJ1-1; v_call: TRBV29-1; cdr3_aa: SAKQANTEAF
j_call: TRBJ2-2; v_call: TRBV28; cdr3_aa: ASSLNTGELF
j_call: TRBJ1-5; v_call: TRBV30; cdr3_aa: AWSVQGGNQPQH
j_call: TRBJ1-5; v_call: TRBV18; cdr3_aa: ASSPRSGGENQPQH
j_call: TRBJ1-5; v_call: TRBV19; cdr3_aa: ASSITGVQPQH
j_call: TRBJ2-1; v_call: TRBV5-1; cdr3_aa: ASSLGASGNNEQF
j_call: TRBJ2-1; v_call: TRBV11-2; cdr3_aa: ASSLGQGGNEQF
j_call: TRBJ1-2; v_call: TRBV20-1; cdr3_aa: SGQINYGYT
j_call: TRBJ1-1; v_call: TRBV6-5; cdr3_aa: ASTNRGNTEAF
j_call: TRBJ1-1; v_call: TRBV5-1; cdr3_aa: ASSLTAGMNTEAF
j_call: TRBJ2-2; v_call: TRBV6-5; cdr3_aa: ASSLAGGPIGELF
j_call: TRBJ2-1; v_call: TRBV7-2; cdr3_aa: ASSLDQGGNEQF
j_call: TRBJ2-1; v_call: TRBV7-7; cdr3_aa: ASSPGLAGGNEQF
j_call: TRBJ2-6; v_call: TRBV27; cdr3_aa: ASSSPGGSGANVLT